The 14 T cell receptor beta chains reported below all come from one sample, sequenced in a study of early T cells in non-severe SARS-CoV-2 infection. TCRdb reprocessed the 5' RACE reads with MiXCR, giving one entry per CDR3 protein. The table includes tens of thousands of distinct CDR3 sequences, 11% to 15% detected once. Sequenced material: whole blood. The receptors come from an adult who was a healthcare worker with PCR-confirmed SARS-CoV-2 infection or an uninfected control (not recorded which).

This clonotype was counted many times. This chain uses TRBV11-2 with TRBJ2-7; D call uncertain. The V gene lost 0 bases and the J gene lost 4 bases, with 16 bases spanning the gap. This CDR3 region has 16 residues. Looked up from germline, CDR1 is SGHAT and CDR2 is FQNNGV. The CDR3: CASSLEVTPVGYEQYF. The CDR3, as DNA: TGTGCCAGCAGCTTAGAGGTAACTCCAGTGGGGTACGAGCAGTACTTC.

The J gene is TRBJ1-2, the V gene TRBV9; the D gene is possibly TRBD1 (6 bases). The germline V gene encodes CDR1 SGDLS and CDR2 YYNGEE. V was shortened by 4 bases and J by 0 bases, with 10 bases between the two germline ends. This CDR3 has 14 amino acids. The CDR3: CASSPGQTNYGYTF. For the CDR3, the DNA is TGTGCCAGCAGCCCTGGACAGACTAACTATGGCTACACCTTC. The whole variable domain, filled in from reference TRBV9 and TRBJ1-2, reads DSGVTQTPKHLITATGQRVTLRCSPRSGDLSVYWYQQSLDQGLQFLIQYYNGEERAKGNILERFSAQQFPDLHSELNLSSLELGDSALYFCASSPGQTNYGYTFGSGTRLTVV.

This clonotype was detected ten times or more. In DNA, the CDR3 is TGTGCCAGCAGCTTAGGGGAGACCCCGAATACGCAGTATTTT. It translates to CASSLGETPNTQYF. The gene calls are TRBV7-9 and TRBJ2-3; D perhaps matches TRBD2 (5 bases). The V end lost 1 base, the J end lost 7 bases, and 12 bases lay between the germline ends. Germline CDR1 reads SEHNR; CDR2 reads FQNEAQ (reference sequence). The CDR3 is 14 amino acids.

Only a few counts were recorded for this clonotype. The chain uses TRBV20-1 and TRBJ1-1, with TRBD1 matching over 8 bases. V shed 5 bases and J 1 base; nucleotides not matched to a gene: 6. The CDR3 runs 14 residues. CDR1 is DFQATT, CDR2 SNEGSKA, per germline (reference sequence). CDR3 in DNA: TGCAGTGCTTCGCGACAGGGGTCGAACACTGAAGCTTTCTTT. Translation gives CSASRQGSNTEAFF.

This clonotype was seen a few times. V usage is TRBV27 and J usage is TRBJ1-2, with D possibly TRBD1 on 5 matching bases. V lost 1 base and J lost 5, with 17 bases in between. Per the germline V gene, CDR1 is MNHEY and CDR2 is SMNVEV (reference sequence). This CDR3 is built from 16 residues. This CDR3 reads CASSLYLEAGQYGYTF. In nucleotides, the CDR3 is TGTGCCAGCAGTTTATACCTTGAAGCGGGGCAATATGGCTACACCTTC.

The CDR3 coding sequence is TGCAGCGTTGTAAGGGGGGAGCAGTTCTTC. Its translation: CSVVRGEQFF. The chain couples TRBV29-1 to TRBJ2-1, with D perhaps TRBD1 (6 bases). The CDR3 has 10 amino acids. Germline V gives CDR1 SQVTM, CDR2 ANQGSEA. V was shortened by 4 bases and J by 10 bases, with 8 bases between the two germline ends.

V usage is TRBV20-1 and J usage is TRBJ1-1; D is ambiguous. This CDR3 has 16 amino acids. V was clipped by 3 bases and J by 4 bases, with 21 bases between them. Germline loops: CDR1 DFQATT, CDR2 SNEGSKA (reference sequence). The CDR3 here is CSAREGSGPGGTEAFF. DNA for the CDR3: TGCAGTGCTAGGGAAGGGTCGGGTCCGGGAGGCACTGAAGCTTTCTTT.

In its sample, this clonotype was seen once. The chain uses TRBV30 and TRBJ2-3; D remains unclear. The CDR3 length is 15 residues. From germline, CDR1 is GTSNPN and CDR2 SVGIG (reference sequence). Trimming took 2 bases from V and 3 from J, leaving 15 bases between them. CDR3 amino acids: CAWSSSRPRTDTQYF. The CDR3 region has the DNA TGTGCCTGGAGTTCTAGTCGTCCGAGGACAGATACGCAGTATTTT.

V is TRBV5-1 and J is TRBJ2-3; 15 nucleotides agree with TRBD2. Germline assignment: CDR1 SGHRS and CDR2 YFSETQ. The CDR3 is made up of 16 amino acids. V lost 7 bases, J lost 4 bases, and 7 bases stayed unmatched. The CDR3 sequence is CASRRTSGGAADTQYF. The CDR3 nucleotides are TGCGCCAGCCGCAGGACTAGCGGGGGGGCGGCAGATACGCAGTATTTT.

This clonotype was seen at least ten times. V is TRBV30 and J is TRBJ1-4; D is ambiguous. V lost 0 bases to trimming and J lost 4 bases, with 9 bases between them. The CDR3 has 14 amino acids. Germline loops: CDR1 GTSNPN, CDR2 SVGIG (reference sequence). CDR3 sequence: CAWSVGGVNEKLFF. The CDR3 DNA reads as TGTGCCTGGAGTGTAGGAGGCGTTAATGAAAAACTGTTTTTT. The complete variable domain, with remaining parts taken from reference TRBV30 and TRBJ1-4, reads SQTIHQWPATLVQPVGSPLSLECTVEGTSNPNLYWYRQAAGRGLQLLFYSVGIGQISSEVPQNLSASRPQDRQFILSSKKLLLSDSGFYLCAWSVGGVNEKLFFGSGTQLSVL.

In this sample, this clonotype turned up many times. The chain combines TRBV12-3 or TRBV12-4 with TRBJ2-7; 12 bases match TRBD2. The ends lost 5 bases at V and 3 bases at J; junction bases unmatched: 8. The CDR3 runs 16 residues. The CDR3 region has the DNA TGTGCCAGCAGTCGCCCCGGACTAGCGGGGATCTACGAGCAGTACTTC. It yields the protein CASSRPGLAGIYEQYF.

This clonotype was detected ten times or more. J is TRBJ2-7 and V is TRBV27; either TRBD1 or TRBD2 may supply D (5 bases each). The germline V gene has CDR1 MNHEY and CDR2 SMNVEV (reference sequence). This CDR3 has 14 residues. Trimming removed 2 bases from V and 5 bases from J, with 13 bases in between. As DNA, the CDR3 is TGTGCCAGCAGTTTAGGGACGGAAAGCCACGAGCAGTACTTC. This encodes CASSLGTESHEQYF.

The table lists this clonotype with a few counts. V gene TRBV30 combines with J gene TRBJ2-1, with 8 nucleotides matching TRBD1. This CDR3 has 15 residues. Germline V gene lookup returns CDR1 GTSNPN and CDR2 SVGIG (reference sequence). The V gene end was trimmed by 0 bases and the J gene end by 9 bases; junction bases not matched to a gene: 10. CDR3 DNA: TGTGCCTGGAGTGTGAAGGGGACAGGCCACAGTGAGCAGTTCTTC. This gives the protein CAWSVKGTGHSEQFF.

This clonotype came up a few times. The chain carries TRBV4-1 and TRBJ2-3; tentative D call: TRBD2 (6 bases). The CDR3 is 14 residues long. CDR1 is MGHRA and CDR2 is YSYEKL in the germline V gene. V was pared by 1 base and J by 4 bases, with 9 bases between. Here the CDR3 reads CASSQVSSADTQYF. CDR3 DNA: TGCGCCAGCAGCCAAGTTTCTAGCGCAGATACGCAGTATTTT.